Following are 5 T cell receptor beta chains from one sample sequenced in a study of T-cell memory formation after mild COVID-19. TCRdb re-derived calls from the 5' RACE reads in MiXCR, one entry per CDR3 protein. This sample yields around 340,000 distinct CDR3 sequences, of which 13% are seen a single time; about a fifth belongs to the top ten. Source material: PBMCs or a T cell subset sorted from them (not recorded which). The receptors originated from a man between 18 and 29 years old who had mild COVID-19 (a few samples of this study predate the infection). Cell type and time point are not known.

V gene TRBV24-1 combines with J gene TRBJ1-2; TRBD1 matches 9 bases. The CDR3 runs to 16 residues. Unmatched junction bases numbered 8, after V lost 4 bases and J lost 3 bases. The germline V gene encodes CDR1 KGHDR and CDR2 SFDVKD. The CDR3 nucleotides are TGTGCCACCAGTGACCCGGCCCGGACAGGGGACTATGGCTACACCTTC. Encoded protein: CATSDPARTGDYGYTF.

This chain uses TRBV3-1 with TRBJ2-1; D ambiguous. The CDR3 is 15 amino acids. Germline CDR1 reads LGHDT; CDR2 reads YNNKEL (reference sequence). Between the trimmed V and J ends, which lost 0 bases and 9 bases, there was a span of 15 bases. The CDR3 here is CASSQDPLVGREQFF. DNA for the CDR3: TGTGCCAGCAGCCAAGATCCGCTTGTGGGTCGTGAGCAGTTCTTC.

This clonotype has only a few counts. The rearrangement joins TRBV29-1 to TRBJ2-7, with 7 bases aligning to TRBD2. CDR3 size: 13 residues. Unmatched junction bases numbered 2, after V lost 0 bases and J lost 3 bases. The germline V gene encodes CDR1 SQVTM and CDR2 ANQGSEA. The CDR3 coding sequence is TGCAGCGTTGAAGAGGGGGGGGTCTACGAGCAGTACTTC. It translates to CSVEEGGVYEQYF.

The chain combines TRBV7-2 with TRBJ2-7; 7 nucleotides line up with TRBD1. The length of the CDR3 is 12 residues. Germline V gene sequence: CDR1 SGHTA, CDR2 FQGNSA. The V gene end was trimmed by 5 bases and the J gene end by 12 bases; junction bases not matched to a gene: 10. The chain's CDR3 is CASSPRQGLRYF. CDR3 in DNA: TGTGCCAGCAGCCCTCGACAGGGATTGCGGTACTTC.

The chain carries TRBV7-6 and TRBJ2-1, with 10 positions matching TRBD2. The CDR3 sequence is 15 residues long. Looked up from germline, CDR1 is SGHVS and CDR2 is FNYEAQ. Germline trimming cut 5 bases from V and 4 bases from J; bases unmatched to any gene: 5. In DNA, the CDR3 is TGTGCCAGCAGCGAAAGCGGGGGGGAATACAATGAGCAGTTCTTC. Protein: CASSESGGEYNEQFF.